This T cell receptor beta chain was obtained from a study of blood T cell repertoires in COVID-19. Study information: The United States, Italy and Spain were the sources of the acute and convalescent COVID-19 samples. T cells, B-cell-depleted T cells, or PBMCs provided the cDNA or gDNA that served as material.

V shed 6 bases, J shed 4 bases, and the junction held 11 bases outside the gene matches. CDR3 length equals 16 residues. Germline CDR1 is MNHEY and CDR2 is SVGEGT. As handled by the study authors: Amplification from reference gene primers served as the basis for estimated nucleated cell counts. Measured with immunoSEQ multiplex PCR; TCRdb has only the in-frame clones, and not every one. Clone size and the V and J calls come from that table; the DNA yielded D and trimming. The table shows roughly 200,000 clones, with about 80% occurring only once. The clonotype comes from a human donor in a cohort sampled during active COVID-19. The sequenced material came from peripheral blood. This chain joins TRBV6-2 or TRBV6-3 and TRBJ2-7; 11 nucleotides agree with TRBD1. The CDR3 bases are TGTGCCAGCAGCCCTCCCCCCGGGACAGGGGGTTACGAGCAGTACTTC. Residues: CASSPPPGTGGYEQYF.